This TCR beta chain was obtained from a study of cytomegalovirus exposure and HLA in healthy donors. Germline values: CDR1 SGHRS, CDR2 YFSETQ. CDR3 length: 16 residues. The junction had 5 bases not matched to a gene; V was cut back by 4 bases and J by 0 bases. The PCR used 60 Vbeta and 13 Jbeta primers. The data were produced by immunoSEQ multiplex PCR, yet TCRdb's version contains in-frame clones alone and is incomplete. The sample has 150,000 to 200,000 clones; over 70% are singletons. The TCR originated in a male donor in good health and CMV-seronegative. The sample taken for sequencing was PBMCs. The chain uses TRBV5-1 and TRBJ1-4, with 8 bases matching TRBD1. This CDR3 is CASSAGQVATNEKLFF. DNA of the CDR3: TGCGCCAGCAGCGCGGGACAGGTGGCAACTAATGAAAAACTGTTTTTT.